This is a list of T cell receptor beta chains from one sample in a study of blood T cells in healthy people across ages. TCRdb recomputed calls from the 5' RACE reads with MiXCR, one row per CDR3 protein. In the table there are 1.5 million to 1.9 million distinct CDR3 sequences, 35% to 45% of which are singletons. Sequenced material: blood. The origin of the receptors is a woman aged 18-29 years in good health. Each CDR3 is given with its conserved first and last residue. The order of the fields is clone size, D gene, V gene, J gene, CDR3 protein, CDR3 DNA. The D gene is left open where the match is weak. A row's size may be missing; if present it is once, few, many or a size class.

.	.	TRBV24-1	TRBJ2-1	CATSDSPGAGIDEQFF	TGTGCCACCAGTGATTCGCCAGGGGCGGGTATCGATGAGCAGTTCTTC
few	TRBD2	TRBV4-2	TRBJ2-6	CASSRRETGSGANVLTF	TGTGCCAGCAGCCGGCGGGAGACTGGATCTGGGGCCAACGTCCTGACTTTC
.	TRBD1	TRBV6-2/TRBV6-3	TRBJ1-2	CASSYSRTGTYYGYTF	TGTGCCAGCAGTTACTCGCGGACAGGGACCTACTATGGCTACACCTTC
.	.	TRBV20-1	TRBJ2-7	CSGTVGARKEQYF	TGCAGTGGTACGGTAGGGGCCCGGAAGGAGCAGTACTTC
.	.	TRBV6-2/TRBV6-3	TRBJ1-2	CASSSQLGTYYGYTF	TGTGCCAGCAGTTCCCAACTAGGGACATACTATGGCTACACCTTC
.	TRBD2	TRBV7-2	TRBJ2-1	CASSKLAGSSEQFF	TGTGCCAGCAGCAAACTAGCGGGATCCTCAGAGCAGTTCTTC
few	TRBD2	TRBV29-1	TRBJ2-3	CSVNGRATDTQYF	TGCAGCGTTAACGGGAGGGCCACAGATACGCAGTATTTT
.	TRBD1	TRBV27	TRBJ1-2	CASSKTGGAGYGYTF	TGTGCCAGCAGTAAGACAGGGGGCGCGGGCTATGGCTACACCTTC
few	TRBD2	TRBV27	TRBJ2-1	CASSLAGEGNEQFF	TGTGCCAGCAGTTTAGCGGGAGAGGGGAATGAGCAGTTCTTC
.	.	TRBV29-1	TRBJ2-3	CSVEDLGGGVQTDTQYF	TGCAGCGTTGAAGATCTGGGGGGTGGGGTGCAGACAGATACGCAGTATTTT
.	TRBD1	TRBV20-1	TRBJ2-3	CSARGQVYHADTQYF	TGCAGTGCGAGGGGACAGGTTTATCACGCAGATACGCAGTATTTT
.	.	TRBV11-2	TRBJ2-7	CASSEESLPSYEQYF	TGTGCCAGCAGCGAAGAAAGCCTTCCTAGTTACGAGCAGTACTTC
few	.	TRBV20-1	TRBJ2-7	CSAPNEKYEQYF	TGCAGTGCACCGAATGAAAAGTACGAGCAGTACTTC
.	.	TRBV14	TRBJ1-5	CASSQGGVWPQHF	TGTGCCAGCAGCCAGGGAGGGGTTTGGCCCCAGCATTTT
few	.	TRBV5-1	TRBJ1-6	CASSLSSGASSYNSPLHF	TGCGCCAGCAGCTTGTCCTCGGGGGCGAGCTCCTATAATTCACCCCTCCACTTT
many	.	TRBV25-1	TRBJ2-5	CASSGPGPDNQETQYF	TGTGCCAGCAGTGGCCCTGGGCCAGACAACCAAGAGACCCAGTACTTC
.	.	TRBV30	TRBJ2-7	CAWSVGWQDGYEQYF	TGTGCCTGGAGTGTAGGTTGGCAGGACGGTTACGAGCAGTACTTC
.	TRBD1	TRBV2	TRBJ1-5	CASSYRGAGWQPQHF	TGTGCCAGCAGTTACAGGGGTGCCGGGTGGCAGCCCCAGCATTTT
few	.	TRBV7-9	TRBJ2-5	CASSYGVKGYQETQYF	TGTGCCAGCAGCTATGGGGTAAAGGGTTATCAAGAGACCCAGTACTTC
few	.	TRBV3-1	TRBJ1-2	CASSQVPRGYGYTF	TGTGCCAGCAGCCAAGTACCCCGGGGCTATGGCTACACCTTC
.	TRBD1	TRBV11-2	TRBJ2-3	CASSAPDRGSTDTQYF	TGTGCCAGCAGCGCTCCCGACAGGGGCTCAACAGATACGCAGTATTTT
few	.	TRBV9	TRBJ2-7	CASSLRDLDYEQYF	TGTGCCAGCAGCCTTCGGGATCTCGACTACGAGCAGTACTTC
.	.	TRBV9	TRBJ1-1	CASSVDQGELNTEAFF	TGTGCCAGCAGCGTAGACCAGGGTGAATTGAACACTGAAGCTTTCTTT
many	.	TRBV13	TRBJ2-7	CASSEDPYEQYF	TGTGCCAGCAGCGAGGACCCCTACGAGCAGTACTTC
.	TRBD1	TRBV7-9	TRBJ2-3	CASSFQGAVTDTQYF	TGTGCCAGCAGCTTCCAGGGGGCAGTCACAGATACGCAGTATTTC
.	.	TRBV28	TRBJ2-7	CASSPSVSSYEQYF	TGTGCCAGCAGCCCAAGCGTGAGCTCCTACGAGCAGTACTTC
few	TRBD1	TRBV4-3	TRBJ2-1	CASSQLDRVNEQFF	TGCGCCAGCAGCCAGCTGGACAGGGTCAATGAGCAGTTCTTC
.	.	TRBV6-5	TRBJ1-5	CASQTTGQPQHF	TGTGCCAGCCAGACGACAGGTCAGCCCCAGCATTTT
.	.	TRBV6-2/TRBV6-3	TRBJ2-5	CASSYSRRIQYF	TGTGCCAGCAGTTACTCGAGGAGGATCCAGTACTTC
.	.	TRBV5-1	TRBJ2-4	CASSFTSGSSYNEQYF	TGCGCCAGCAGCTTCACGAGCGGTAGTTCCTACAATGAGCAGTACTTC
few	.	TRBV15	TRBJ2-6	CATSAVVQSGANVLTF	TGTGCCACCAGCGCAGTTGTCCAGTCTGGGGCCAACGTCCTGACTTTC
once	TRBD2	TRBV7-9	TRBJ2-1	CAGSLSPSGRIGEQFF	TGTGCCGGCAGCTTAAGCCCTAGCGGGAGGATCGGTGAGCAGTTCTTC
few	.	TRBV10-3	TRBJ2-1	CATRSAAYNEQFF	TGTGCCACCCGATCCGCGGCCTACAATGAGCAGTTCTTC
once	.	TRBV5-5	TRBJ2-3	CASSQRGRVTDTRYF	TGTGCCAGCAGCCAACGGGGGCGCGTCACAGATACGCGGTATTTT
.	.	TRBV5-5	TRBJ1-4	CASSAVLATNEKLFF	TGTGCCAGCAGCGCGGTCCTTGCAACTAATGAAAAACTGTTTTTT
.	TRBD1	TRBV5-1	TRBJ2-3	CASSLEQGADTQYF	TGCGCCAGCAGCTTGGAACAGGGGGCAGATACGCAGTATTTT
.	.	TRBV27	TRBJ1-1	CASPAGRRGTEAFF	TGTGCCAGCCCAGCGGGACGCCGGGGCACTGAAGCTTTCTTT
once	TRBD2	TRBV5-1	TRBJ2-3	CASQAAGEIYRTDTQYF	TGCGCCAGTCAAGCCGCGGGGGAGATCTATCGTACAGATACGCAGTATTTT
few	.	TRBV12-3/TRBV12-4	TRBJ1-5	CASTPDANQPQHF	TGTGCCAGCACCCCGGACGCCAATCAGCCCCAGCATTTT
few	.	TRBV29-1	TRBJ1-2	CSVSGLSVGYTF	TGCAGCGTGTCGGGCCTCTCGGTTGGCTACACCTTC
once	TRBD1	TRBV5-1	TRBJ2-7	CASSLEPGQGVYEQYF	TGCGCCAGCAGCCTAGAACCGGGACAGGGGGTTTACGAGCAGTACTTC
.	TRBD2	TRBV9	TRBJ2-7	CASSVETGGDYNEQYF	TGTGCCAGCAGCGTAGAAACAGGCGGGGACTACAATGAGCAGTACTTC
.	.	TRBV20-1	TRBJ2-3	CSAVETLGTQYF	TGCAGTGCCGTCGAGACTCTCGGAACGCAGTATTTT
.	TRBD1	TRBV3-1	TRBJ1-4	CASSQGDVPGRGHEKLFF	TGTGCCAGCAGCCAAGGGGACGTCCCCGGCAGGGGGCACGAAAAACTGTTTTTT
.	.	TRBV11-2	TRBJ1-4	CASSLDLQGYEKLFF	TGTGCCAGCAGCTTAGATCTCCAGGGTTACGAAAAACTGTTTTTT